This T cell receptor (beta chain) was recorded in a study of blood T cell repertoires in COVID-19 (dated by TCRdb to the early 2020s). Regarding the research as a whole: Samples from collaborators originated in the United States, Italy and Spain and spanned both the acute and convalescent phases of COVID-19. The material from the prospective study consisted of cDNA or gDNA derived from T cells, B-cell-depleted T cells, or PBMCs. Subjects who had been exposed to COVID-19, were actively infected with it, or had recovered from it provided the deeply sampled blood TCRbeta repertoires that made up the dataset. A freely available public database, intended as a resource for researchers studying the immune response to SARS-CoV-2, is where the repertoires were released. The samples were drawn from two sources: the first 160 participants of the ongoing ImmuneRACE study, and approximately 1,300 subjects contributed by 6 global collaborators. A de-identified subject ID, COVID-19 status, age in years and sex were almost always included in the sample metadata. Where available, HLA class I and class II types were taken from metadata supplied by the sample provider and were not determined by assay-based typing.

Remarks on this clone: What this receptor recognizes is not known. Qualities for individual bases were not recorded, and no much larger clone is one base off.

One collaborating source in Seattle enrolled patients during active infection and followed them longitudinally through the course of disease. Each collaborating institution followed its own protocols to collect whole blood in K2EDTA tubes. For TCRbeta analysis, collaborators shipped samples as frozen whole blood, isolated PBMCs, or DNA extracted from either of those sample types. TCRbeta CDR3 regions were amplified from genomic DNA using the immunoSEQ Assay, a bias-controlled multiplex PCR. As for the authors' bioinformatics: Nucleated cell counts per sample were estimated from amplification of reference gene primers within the assay. To quantify the absolute abundance of each unique TCRbeta CDR3 rearrangement, sequence reads were collapsed and filtered. For each sample, productive Simpson clonality was calculated as the square root of Simpson's diversity index across productive rearrangements. Sourced from immuneACCESS, this table was stored by TCRdb with only in-frame sequences that have V and J called. A share of the clones is absent; for the studies checked, an unresolved V gene accounts for under half, and the remainder has no known explanation. The V and J calls and the clone size are those of that table, but D and trimming were determined from the DNA. Recorded for this sample are 300,000 to 400,000 clones; about 88% of them occurred a single time. The ten largest clones add up to 7.3% of the sample.

CDR1 MNHEY and CDR2 SVGAGI were looked up in the germline V gene. The CDR3 runs 14 residues from the cysteine to the phenylalanine. The sequence is cut down to CDR3 DNA, 42 bases in frame from base 1. The junction carries 11 bases between V and J, which are trimmed by 0 bases and 6 bases respectively. The paper's findings and limits, for the study overall: How much clinical and demographic metadata was included differed by source and by participant, and the metadata was provided uncurated.

The chain is encoded by TRBV6-5 joined to TRBJ1-2; the D gene remains uncertain. Sequencing used peripheral blood. This receptor was identified in an older woman with COVID-19, enrolled during active disease. The CDR3 protein is CASSYSTGADGYTF. The base sequence is TGTGCCAGCAGTTACTCGACGGGTGCGGATGGCTACACCTTC.